Sequencing of this T cell receptor beta chain was carried out in a study of CD8+ T cells in alopecia areata. Study context: Female C3H/HeJ mice aged roughly 7-10 weeks were given skin from C3H/HeJ graft donors, about 6-13 months old, that had spontaneous alopecia. General study points: It was lesional scalp, especially alopecia totalis/universalis, that showed higher clonality than normal scalp. Between patients, shared TCR sequences were less clear than in mice. This was possibly due in part to HLA diversity in the patient population.

RNA extraction was followed by reverse transcription into cDNA, which acted as the sequencing template. Assay: immunoSEQ multiplex PCR; the TCRdb copy retains only in-frame clones and omits some. This record lists around 290,000 clones, none seen once only, and the top ten clones contain approximately 1.2%. This clone was seen more than once but under ten times. The antigen is not known. Gene names are the mouse ones. The read gets to within 4 residues of the CDR3 end, and the germline J gene fills in the rest. The CDR3 totals 15 residues. Trimming cost V 4 bases and J 0 bases, with 10 bases left between them. Germline-derived CDR1 and CDR2 are LGHNA and YNLKQL (reference sequence). Sorting used CD4, CD8alpha, NKG2D, NKG2ACE and other markers on pooled cutaneous lymph node cells.

The chain joins TRBV5 to TRBJ2-1; D is perhaps TRBD2 (5 bases). The TCR sequence derives from a C3H/HeJ mouse with alopecia areata. The mouse line has the MHC haplotype H2-k. The specimen sequenced was CD4+ T cells sorted from a lymph node. Partial CDR3 DNA: TGTGCCAGCAGCCCCCGACTGTATAACTATGCT. Translation gives CASSPRLYNYA. In full, the CDR3 reads CASSPRLYNYAEQFF.